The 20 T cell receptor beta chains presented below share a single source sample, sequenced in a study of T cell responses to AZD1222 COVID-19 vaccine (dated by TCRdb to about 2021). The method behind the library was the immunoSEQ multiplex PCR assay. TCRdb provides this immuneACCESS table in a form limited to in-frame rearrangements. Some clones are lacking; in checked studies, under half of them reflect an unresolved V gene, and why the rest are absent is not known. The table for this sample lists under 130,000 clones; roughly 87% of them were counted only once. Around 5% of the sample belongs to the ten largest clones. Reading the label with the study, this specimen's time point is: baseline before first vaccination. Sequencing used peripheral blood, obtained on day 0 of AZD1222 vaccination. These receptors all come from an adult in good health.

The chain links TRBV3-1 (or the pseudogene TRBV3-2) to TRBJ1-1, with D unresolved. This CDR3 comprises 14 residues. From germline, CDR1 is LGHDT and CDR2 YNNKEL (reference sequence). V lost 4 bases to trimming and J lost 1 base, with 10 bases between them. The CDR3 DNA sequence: TGTGCCAGCAGCCCTATGATGGGGAACACTGAAGCTTTCTTT. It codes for CASSPMMGNTEAFF.

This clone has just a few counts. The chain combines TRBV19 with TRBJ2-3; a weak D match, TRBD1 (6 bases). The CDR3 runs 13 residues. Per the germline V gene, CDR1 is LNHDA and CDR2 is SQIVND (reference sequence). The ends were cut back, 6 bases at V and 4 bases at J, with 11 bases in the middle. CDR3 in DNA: TGTGCCAGTAGAAGACAGGAGTCAGATACGCAGTATTTT. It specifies CASRRQESDTQYF.

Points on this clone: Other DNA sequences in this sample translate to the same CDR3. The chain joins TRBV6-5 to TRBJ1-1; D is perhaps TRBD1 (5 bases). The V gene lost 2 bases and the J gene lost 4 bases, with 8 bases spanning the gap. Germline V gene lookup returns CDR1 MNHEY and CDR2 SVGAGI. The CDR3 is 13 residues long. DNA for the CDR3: TGTGCCAGCAGTTACGGGGGGGGCACTGAAGCTTTCTTT. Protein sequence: CASSYGGGTEAFF.

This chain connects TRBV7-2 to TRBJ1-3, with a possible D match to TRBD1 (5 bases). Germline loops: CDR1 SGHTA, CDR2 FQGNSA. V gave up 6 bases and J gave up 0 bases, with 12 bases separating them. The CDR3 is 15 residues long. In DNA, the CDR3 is TGTGCCAGCAGGGCCGGCAGGGCCTCTGGAAACACCATATATTTT. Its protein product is CASRAGRASGNTIYF.

The CDR3 bases are TGTGCCAGCAGTGAATACCGGGGCTACGAGCAGTACTTC. Its protein is CASSEYRGYEQYF. This chain connects TRBV6-1 to TRBJ2-7, with D tentatively TRBD2 (5 bases). V was clipped by 2 bases and J by 3 bases, with 8 bases between them. Looked up from germline, CDR1 is MNHNS and CDR2 is SASEGT. The CDR3 extends over 13 amino acids.

The CDR3 DNA follows: TGTGCCAGCTCACCTAGAGAGCAGAACCTACAAGAGACCCAGTACTTC. Protein sequence: CASSPREQNLQETQYF. The chain employs TRBV18 and TRBJ2-5; unclear D gene. The CDR3 spans 16 residues. V was pared by 3 bases and J by 2 bases, with 16 bases between. Per the germline V gene, CDR1 is KGHSH and CDR2 is LQKENI.

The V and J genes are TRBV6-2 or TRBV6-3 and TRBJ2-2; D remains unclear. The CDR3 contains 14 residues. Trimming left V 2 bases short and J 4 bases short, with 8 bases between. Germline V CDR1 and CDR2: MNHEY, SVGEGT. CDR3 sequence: CASSYQSLTGELFF. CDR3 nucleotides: TGTGCCAGCAGTTACCAGTCGCTCACCGGGGAGCTGTTTTTT.

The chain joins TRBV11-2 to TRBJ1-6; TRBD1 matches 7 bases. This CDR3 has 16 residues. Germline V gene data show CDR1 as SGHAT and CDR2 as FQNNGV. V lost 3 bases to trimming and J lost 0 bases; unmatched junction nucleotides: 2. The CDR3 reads CASSLGQSSYNSPLHF. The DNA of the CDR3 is TGTGCCAGCAGCTTGGGACAGAGCTCCTATAATTCACCCCTCCACTTT. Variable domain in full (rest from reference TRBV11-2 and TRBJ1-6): EAGVAQSPRYKIIEKRQSVAFWCNPISGHATLYWYQQILGQGPKLLIQFQNNGVVDDSQLPKDRFSAERLKGVDSTLKIQPAKLEDSAVYLCASSLGQSSYNSPLHFGNGTRLTVT.

CDR3 bases: TGTGCCAGCAGCCTTCCAACGCTCGACCGGCTGAACACTGAAGCTTTCTTT. Translated, it gives CASSLPTLDRLNTEAFF. The V and J genes are TRBV14 and TRBJ1-1; no clear D gene. The CDR3 is 17 residues long. Germline CDR1 reads SGHDN; CDR2 reads FVKESK. Trimming pared 4 bases from V and 0 bases from J, leaving 18 bases between.

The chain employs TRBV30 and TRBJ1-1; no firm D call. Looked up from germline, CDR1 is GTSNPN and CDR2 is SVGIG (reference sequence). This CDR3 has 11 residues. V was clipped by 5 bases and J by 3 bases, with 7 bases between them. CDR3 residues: CAWGDYTEAFF. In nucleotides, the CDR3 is TGTGCCTGGGGAGATTACACTGAAGCTTTCTTT. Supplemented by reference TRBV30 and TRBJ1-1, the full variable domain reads SQTIHQWPATLVQPVGSPLSLECTVEGTSNPNLYWYRQAAGRGLQLLFYSVGIGQISSEVPQNLSASRPQDRQFILSSKKLLLSDSGFYLCAWGDYTEAFFGQGTRLTVV.

The CDR3 is CAVRGQDTEAFF. CDR3 coding DNA: TGTGCGGTGAGGGGCCAGGACACTGAAGCTTTCTTT. This chain links TRBV18 with TRBJ1-1; possible D gene TRBD1, 5 bases. The CDR3 is 12 amino acids. The germline gives CDR1 KGHSH, CDR2 LQKENI.

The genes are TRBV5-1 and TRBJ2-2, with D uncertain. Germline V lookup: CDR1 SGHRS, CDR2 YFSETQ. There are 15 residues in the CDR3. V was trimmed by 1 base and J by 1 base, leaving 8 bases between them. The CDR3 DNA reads TGCGCCAGCAGCTTGACGGAAAAGAACACCGGGGAGCTGTTTTTT. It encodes CASSLTEKNTGELFF.

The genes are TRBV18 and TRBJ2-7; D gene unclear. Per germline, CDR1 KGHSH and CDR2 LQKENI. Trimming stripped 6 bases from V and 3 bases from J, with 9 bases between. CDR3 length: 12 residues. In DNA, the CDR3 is TGTGCCAGCTCTCCCAACCGCTACGAGCAGTACTTC. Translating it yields CASSPNRYEQYF. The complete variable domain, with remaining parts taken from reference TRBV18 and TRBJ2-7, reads NAGVMQNPRHLVRRRGQEARLRCSPMKGHSHVYWYRQLPEEGLKFMVYLQKENIIDESGMPKERFSAEFPKEGPSILRIQQVVRGDSAAYFCASSPNRYEQYFGPGTRLTVT.

Here the CDR3 DNA reads TGTGCCAGTAGTTCAGGACAACCTGGAAACACCATATATTTT. Protein sequence: CASSSGQPGNTIYF. The chain has TRBV19 and TRBJ1-3, with D possibly TRBD1 on 5 matching bases. CDR1 and CDR2 (germline): LNHDA, SQIVND (reference sequence). This CDR3 contains 14 residues. Trimming took off 5 bases at V and 2 bases at J, with 10 bases between the two ends.

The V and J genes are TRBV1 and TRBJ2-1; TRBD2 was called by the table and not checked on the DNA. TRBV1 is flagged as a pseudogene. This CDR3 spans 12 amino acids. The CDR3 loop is CTSSQDLNEQFF. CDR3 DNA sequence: TGCACCAGCAGCCAAGATTTAAATGAGCAGTTCTTC.

This chain's CDR3 is CSASAGGVRPPQHF. DNA of the CDR3: TGCAGTGCTAGTGCTGGGGGAGTAAGACCGCCCCAGCATTTT. V usage is TRBV20-1 and J usage is TRBJ1-5, with D possibly matching TRBD1 (5 bases). Trimming took off 3 bases at V and 9 bases at J, with 18 bases between the two ends. Germline assignment: CDR1 DFQATT and CDR2 SNEGSKA (reference sequence). The CDR3 is 14 residues long.

The CDR3 region is CASSQVESGRANYGYTF. The CDR3 nucleotides read TGTGCCAGCAGCCAAGTCGAGTCAGGGAGAGCTAACTATGGCTACACCTTC. The chain is built from TRBV3-1 (or the pseudogene TRBV3-2) and TRBJ1-2; perhaps TRBD1 as D (5 bases). The length of the CDR3 is 17 residues. Trimming pared 1 base from V and 0 bases from J, leaving 15 bases between. Germline loops: CDR1 LGHDT, CDR2 YNNKEL (reference sequence).

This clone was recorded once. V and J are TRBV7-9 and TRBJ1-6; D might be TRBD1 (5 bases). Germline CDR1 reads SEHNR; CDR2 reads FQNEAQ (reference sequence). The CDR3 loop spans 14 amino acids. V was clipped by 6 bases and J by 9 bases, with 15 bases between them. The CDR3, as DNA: TGTGCCAGCAGGGTTACGGGGGGAGGTTCACCCCTCCACTTT. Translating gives CASRVTGGGSPLHF.

The CDR3 here is CASRGPGQGRNEQFF. The CDR3 region has the DNA TGTGCCAGCAGAGGACCGGGACAGGGTCGCAATGAGCAGTTCTTC. This chain connects TRBV6-5 to TRBJ2-1; 9 bases line up with TRBD1. Germline CDR1 reads MNHEY; CDR2 reads SVGAGI. The CDR3 contains 15 residues. Germline trimming cut 6 bases from V and 6 bases from J; bases unmatched to any gene: 9.

CDR3 protein: CASSSLEEGYTF. CDR3 nucleotide sequence: TGTGCCAGCAGCTCCCTCGAGGAGGGCTACACCTTC. The chain is built from TRBV5-4 and TRBJ1-2; D unresolved. Between the trimmed V and J ends, which lost 3 bases and 8 bases, there was a span of 11 bases. The CDR3 is 12 residues long. Germline V CDR1 and CDR2: SGHNT, YYREEE (reference sequence).